These T cell receptor beta chains were read from a single sample in a study of OX40 agonist ivuxolimab in advanced cancers. TCRdb's copy holds only in-frame clones and misses some; the assay was immunoSEQ multiplex PCR. The data hold 25,000 to 35,000 clones, with about four fifths observed a single time. Sequences were derived from CD4+ or CD8+ T cells sorted from blood, sampled in a trial of the OX40 agonist ivuxolimab. The receptors derive from an adult with an advanced solid tumor such as melanoma, head and neck, liver or kidney cancer. Each CDR3 is given with its conserved first and last residue.

CASSTTASGGPDEQFF TRBJ2-1 TRBV6-4
CASRERGEGQPQHF TRBJ1-5 TRBV2
CASSLDPGGGNTEAFF TRBJ1-1 TRBV11-2
CAISDVGQGDQPQHF TRBJ1-5 TRBV10-3
CAISESRGLGGTEAFF TRBJ1-1 TRBV10-3
CASGLQSTDTQYF TRBJ2-3 TRBV6-6
CASSPRANTGELFF TRBJ2-2 TRBV11-3
CASSRLTGELFF TRBJ2-2 TRBV27
CASSFLAGRTDTQYF TRBJ2-3 TRBV6-5
CASSFVTGEALRDEQFF TRBJ2-1 TRBV28
CASSYENTEAFF TRBJ1-1 TRBV6-5
CASSLVGLATLGTQYF TRBJ2-5 TRBV7-9
CASSSDRKGETQYF TRBJ2-5 TRBV28
CASSAGNTGELFF TRBJ2-2 TRBV9
CASSQAGPGYFGGYTF TRBJ1-2 TRBV14
CASSFGRHTDTQYF TRBJ2-3 TRBV7-3
CASNPGQGGIWQYF TRBJ2-7 TRBV6-1
CASSKREGPEAFF TRBJ1-1 TRBV25-1
CASSWGRGQPQETQYF TRBJ2-5 TRBV27
CASSVTDYSNQPQHF TRBJ1-5 TRBV6-1
CAISEASGAETQYF TRBJ2-5 TRBV10-3
CASSWGTTQHF TRBJ1-5 TRBV11-2
CASSLEAGGGYNEQFF TRBJ2-1 TRBV5-1
CASSSPGGMNTEAFF TRBJ1-1 TRBV28
CASSFLGLAGVTDTQYF TRBJ2-3 TRBV27
CASKGDRYEQYF TRBJ2-7 TRBV5-1
CASRRSTGELFF TRBJ2-2 TRBV5-1
CASSMGTEAFF TRBJ1-1 TRBV19
CASSLTILNEQFF TRBJ2-1 TRBV19
CASSRLPGQGQGNEKLFF TRBJ1-4 TRBV2
CASSRDRGITDTQYF TRBJ2-3 TRBV28
CAISLTGETEAFF TRBJ1-1 TRBV10-3
CASSLGTGTGNTQYF TRBJ2-3 TRBV5-6
CATSREAGSYNEQFF TRBJ2-1 TRBV15
CASSFGGPRDIAYEQYF TRBJ2-7 TRBV27
CASSPVAGSSSYNEQFF TRBJ2-1 TRBV18
CASSPAGTGELFF TRBJ2-2 TRBV9
CASSFDLPYEQYF TRBJ2-7 TRBV28
CASSLGFGTDTQYF TRBJ2-3 TRBV11-3
CASSLGGGISSGANVLTF TRBJ2-6 TRBV7-6
CASSLEAGGFTDTQYF TRBJ2-3 TRBV5-4
CASSSLAVAGGPSETQYF TRBJ2-5 TRBV5-6
CASSLSVGGNTIYF TRBJ1-3 TRBV27
CASSEARQNSGNTIYF TRBJ1-3 TRBV6-1
CASSYLAGGRGEQFF TRBJ2-1 TRBV27
CASSLTGGTYTDTQYF TRBJ2-3 TRBV7-8
CASSEGVPWDTEAFF TRBJ1-1 TRBV10-1
CASSIAVGYEQYF TRBJ2-7 TRBV19
CASSQLSTEAFF TRBJ1-1 TRBV7-1
CASSLVGYNEQFF TRBJ2-1 TRBV7-2
CASSSQGWGELFF TRBJ2-2 TRBV5-6
CASSSGQGAGDTQYF TRBJ2-3 TRBV5-1
CATGGQETYEQYF TRBJ2-7 TRBV7-9
CASSPGGGVRNTIYF TRBJ1-3 TRBV4-2